The rows below give T cell receptor beta chains drawn from one sample of a study of Graves' ophthalmopathy and Graves' hyperthyroidism. TCRdb independently ran MiXCR on the multiplex PCR reads; one entry per CDR3 protein. The sample lists a few hundred thousand distinct CDR3 sequences, approximately 15% seen once, with about 7.3% in the top ten. Input material: peripheral blood. These receptors all come from a woman aged 18-29 years with stable Graves' hyperthyroidism. Both conserved end residues are part of each CDR3. D genes are given only for firm matches. Expanded clones are given a class, and other clones once, few, many or no size at all.

v_call: TRBV27; j_call: TRBJ1-5; d_call: NA; clone_size: many; cdr3_aa: CASAQAGGLGQPQHF; cdr3_nt: TGTGCCAGCGCCCAGGCCGGAGGTCTCGGTCAGCCCCAGCATTTT
v_call: TRBV7-6; j_call: TRBJ2-5; d_call: NA; clone_size: many; cdr3_aa: CASSPPGNLETQYF; cdr3_nt: TGTGCCAGCAGCCCCCCCGGCAACCTAGAGACCCAGTACTTC
v_call: TRBV27; j_call: TRBJ1-5; d_call: TRBD1; clone_size: many; cdr3_aa: CASSLQQGGQPQHF; cdr3_nt: TGTGCCAGCAGTTTACAACAGGGGGGACAGCCCCAGCATTTT
v_call: TRBV20-1; j_call: TRBJ2-5; d_call: NA; clone_size: few; cdr3_aa: CSARDDGAGETQYF; cdr3_nt: TGCAGTGCTAGAGATGATGGGGCGGGGGAGACCCAGTACTTC
v_call: TRBV18; j_call: TRBJ1-5; d_call: NA; clone_size: NA; cdr3_aa: CASSQGDNQPQHF; cdr3_nt: TGTGCCAGCTCACAGGGGGACAATCAGCCCCAGCATTTT
v_call: TRBV7-6; j_call: TRBJ2-5; d_call: TRBD2; clone_size: NA; cdr3_aa: CASSFGLAGGSETQYF; cdr3_nt: TGTGCCAGCAGCTTCGGACTAGCGGGAGGCTCAGAGACCCAGTACTTC
v_call: TRBV2; j_call: TRBJ2-2; d_call: NA; clone_size: many; cdr3_aa: CASSAFRHRVNTGELFF; cdr3_nt: TGTGCCAGCAGTGCCTTCCGCCACAGGGTAAACACCGGGGAGCTGTTTTTT
v_call: TRBV12-3/TRBV12-4; j_call: TRBJ2-5; d_call: NA; clone_size: many; cdr3_aa: CASSLGGGGRGLETQYF; cdr3_nt: TGTGCCAGCAGTTTAGGGGGAGGCGGCCGAGGTTTGGAGACCCAGTACTTC
v_call: TRBV5-6; j_call: TRBJ1-1; d_call: TRBD1; clone_size: few; cdr3_aa: CASSLVTGTGNKAFF; cdr3_nt: TGTGCCAGCAGCTTGGTTACCGGGACAGGGAATAAAGCTTTCTTT
v_call: TRBV11-2; j_call: TRBJ2-7; d_call: NA; clone_size: NA; cdr3_aa: CASSLEDLLGEQYF; cdr3_nt: TGTGCCAGCAGCTTAGAGGACTTACTGGGGGAGCAGTACTTC
v_call: TRBV12-3/TRBV12-4; j_call: TRBJ1-1; d_call: TRBD1; clone_size: many; cdr3_aa: CASSLSPGGNTEAFF; cdr3_nt: TGTGCCAGCAGTTTGTCGCCAGGGGGTAACACTGAAGCTTTCTTT
v_call: TRBV12-5; j_call: TRBJ1-2; d_call: NA; clone_size: many; cdr3_aa: CASGQENYGYTF; cdr3_nt: TGTGCTAGTGGGCAGGAGAACTATGGCTACACCTTC
v_call: TRBV18; j_call: TRBJ1-5; d_call: NA; clone_size: few; cdr3_aa: CASSPRGDNQPQHF; cdr3_nt: TGTGCCAGCTCACCACGGGGGGACAATCAGCCCCAGCATTTT
v_call: TRBV12-5; j_call: TRBJ1-3; d_call: NA; clone_size: many; cdr3_aa: CASGPPGGPGNTIYF; cdr3_nt: TGTGCTAGTGGCCCCCCAGGAGGCCCTGGAAACACCATATATTTT
v_call: TRBV7-8; j_call: TRBJ2-7; d_call: TRBD2; clone_size: many; cdr3_aa: CASSFLADIPYEQYF; cdr3_nt: TGTGCCAGCAGCTTTCTAGCGGACATTCCCTACGAGCAGTACTTC
v_call: TRBV7-2; j_call: TRBJ2-2; d_call: TRBD2; clone_size: many; cdr3_aa: CASSTSGGSGELFF; cdr3_nt: TGTGCCAGCAGCACAAGCGGGGGGTCCGGGGAGCTGTTTTTT
v_call: TRBV5-1; j_call: TRBJ2-5; d_call: TRBD2; clone_size: few; cdr3_aa: CASRRRTSGDQETQYF; cdr3_nt: TGCGCCAGCAGGCGAAGGACTAGCGGGGACCAAGAGACCCAGTACTTC
v_call: TRBV28; j_call: TRBJ2-5; d_call: TRBD1; clone_size: many; cdr3_aa: CASSRDRGPETQYF; cdr3_nt: TGTGCCAGCAGCCGGGACAGGGGGCCCGAGACCCAGTACTTC
v_call: TRBV11-2; j_call: TRBJ2-2; d_call: TRBD2; clone_size: few; cdr3_aa: CASSLERSASGGLGELFF; cdr3_nt: TGTGCCAGCAGCTTAGAGCGGTCGGCTAGCGGGGGGCTCGGGGAGCTGTTTTTT
v_call: TRBV13; j_call: TRBJ1-5; d_call: TRBD1; clone_size: NA; cdr3_aa: CASSLGQLDQPQHF; cdr3_nt: TGTGCCAGCAGCTTGGGACAGCTGGATCAGCCCCAGCATTTT
v_call: TRBV6-5; j_call: TRBJ1-2; d_call: NA; clone_size: NA; cdr3_aa: CASSYSRGVPYGYTF; cdr3_nt: TGTGCCAGCAGTTACTCGAGAGGGGTACCCTATGGCTACACCTTC
v_call: TRBV18; j_call: TRBJ1-6; d_call: NA; clone_size: few; cdr3_aa: CASSPQAGGRNSPLHF; cdr3_nt: TGTGCCAGCTCACCTCAGGCGGGGGGCCGTAATTCACCCCTCCACTTT
v_call: TRBV12-3/TRBV12-4; j_call: TRBJ2-7; d_call: TRBD1; clone_size: many; cdr3_aa: CASRSRTGGTYEQYF; cdr3_nt: TGTGCCAGCAGGTCCCGGACAGGCGGAACCTACGAGCAGTACTTC
v_call: TRBV11-2; j_call: TRBJ1-1; d_call: TRBD1; clone_size: many; cdr3_aa: CASSPGRTGRNTEAFF; cdr3_nt: TGTGCCAGCAGCCCGGGCCGGACAGGGCGAAACACTGAAGCTTTCTTT
v_call: TRBV19; j_call: TRBJ1-5; d_call: NA; clone_size: many; cdr3_aa: CASSTLDSNQPQHF; cdr3_nt: TGTGCCAGTAGTACCTTAGATAGCAATCAGCCCCAGCATTTT
v_call: TRBV7-6; j_call: TRBJ1-1; d_call: NA; clone_size: many; cdr3_aa: CASSDGGTTFF; cdr3_nt: TGTGCCAGCAGCGACGGGGGGACAACTTTCTTT
v_call: TRBV12-3/TRBV12-4; j_call: TRBJ2-4; d_call: NA; clone_size: NA; cdr3_aa: CASSSEGLAKNIKYF; cdr3_nt: TGTGCCAGCAGTTCTGAGGGGCTAGCCAAAAACATTAAGTACTTC
v_call: TRBV20-1; j_call: TRBJ1-2; d_call: NA; clone_size: many; cdr3_aa: CSARGTLKEFGYTF; cdr3_nt: TGCAGTGCTAGAGGGACTTTAAAAGAGTTTGGCTACACCTTC
v_call: TRBV6-2/TRBV6-3; j_call: TRBJ1-2; d_call: NA; clone_size: many; cdr3_aa: CASSPPEGRGLGYTF; cdr3_nt: TGTGCCAGCAGTCCACCTGAGGGGAGGGGACTTGGCTACACCTTC
v_call: TRBV6-2/TRBV6-3; j_call: TRBJ1-5; d_call: TRBD1; clone_size: many; cdr3_aa: CASSSPGGGQQPQHF; cdr3_nt: TGTGCCAGCAGTTCCCCAGGGGGGGGGCAGCAGCCCCAGCATTTT
v_call: TRBV6-4; j_call: TRBJ2-5; d_call: NA; clone_size: many; cdr3_aa: CASSEAWRQETQYF; cdr3_nt: TGTGCCAGCAGTGAAGCTTGGCGGCAAGAGACCCAGTACTTC
v_call: TRBV5-1; j_call: TRBJ2-7; d_call: NA; clone_size: many; cdr3_aa: CASSWREGVAYEQYF; cdr3_nt: TGCGCCAGCAGCTGGAGAGAAGGGGTCGCCTACGAGCAGTACTTC
v_call: TRBV6-4; j_call: TRBJ1-6; d_call: NA; clone_size: NA; cdr3_aa: CASSDSSGSFGALHF; cdr3_nt: TGTGCCAGCAGTGACTCCTCCGGGTCCTTCGGGGCCCTCCACTTT
v_call: TRBV6-1; j_call: TRBJ1-5; d_call: NA; clone_size: many; cdr3_aa: CASSQGEGVNQPQHF; cdr3_nt: TGTGCCAGCAGTCAAGGGGAGGGAGTAAATCAGCCCCAGCATTTT
v_call: TRBV19; j_call: TRBJ1-5; d_call: NA; clone_size: once; cdr3_aa: CASSIAGEQPQHF; cdr3_nt: TGTGCCAGTAGTATAGCGGGGGAGCAGCCCCAGCATTTT
v_call: TRBV10-2; j_call: TRBJ1-2; d_call: NA; clone_size: many; cdr3_aa: CASYEVTYGYTF; cdr3_nt: TGCGCCAGCTATGAGGTGACCTATGGCTACACCTTC
v_call: TRBV11-1; j_call: TRBJ2-7; d_call: NA; clone_size: NA; cdr3_aa: CASSGRSRAQWRLEQYF; cdr3_nt: TGTGCCAGCAGCGGCAGGTCCCGGGCCCAATGGAGACTAGAGCAGTACTTC
v_call: TRBV4-1; j_call: TRBJ2-7; d_call: TRBD1; clone_size: few; cdr3_aa: CASSQVRSGQGAEQYF; cdr3_nt: TGCGCCAGCAGCCAAGTGCGTTCGGGACAGGGTGCCGAGCAGTACTTC
v_call: TRBV2; j_call: TRBJ2-5; d_call: NA; clone_size: many; cdr3_aa: CASRRDAETQYF; cdr3_nt: TGTGCCAGCAGAAGGGATGCAGAGACCCAGTACTTC
v_call: TRBV6-2/TRBV6-3; j_call: TRBJ2-7; d_call: TRBD1; clone_size: many; cdr3_aa: CASSYPRDRGPTYEQYF; cdr3_nt: TGTGCCAGCAGTTACCCCCGGGACAGGGGGCCCACCTACGAGCAGTACTTC
v_call: TRBV10-3; j_call: TRBJ1-1; d_call: NA; clone_size: many; cdr3_aa: CAITVAENTEAFF; cdr3_nt: TGTGCCATCACGGTGGCAGAGAACACTGAAGCTTTCTTT
v_call: TRBV12-3/TRBV12-4; j_call: TRBJ1-5; d_call: NA; clone_size: many; cdr3_aa: CASKDRNQPQHF; cdr3_nt: TGTGCCAGCAAAGATAGAAATCAGCCCCAGCATTTT
v_call: TRBV29-1; j_call: TRBJ1-2; d_call: NA; clone_size: many; cdr3_aa: CSVVNSFNYGYTF; cdr3_nt: TGCAGCGTTGTTAACAGCTTTAACTATGGCTACACCTTC
v_call: TRBV6-1; j_call: TRBJ2-7; d_call: NA; clone_size: many; cdr3_aa: CASSEGWAAYEQYF; cdr3_nt: TGTGCCAGCAGTGAAGGGTGGGCAGCCTACGAGCAGTACTTC
v_call: TRBV20-1; j_call: TRBJ2-2; d_call: TRBD2; clone_size: NA; cdr3_aa: CSATGTSLGGELFF; cdr3_nt: TGCAGTGCTACTGGGACTAGTCTCGGCGGGGAGCTGTTTTTT
v_call: TRBV19; j_call: TRBJ1-1; d_call: TRBD1; clone_size: many; cdr3_aa: CASTPGQGRRTEAFF; cdr3_nt: TGTGCCAGTACCCCCGGACAGGGAAGGCGCACTGAAGCTTTCTTT
v_call: TRBV4-1; j_call: TRBJ2-5; d_call: TRBD2; clone_size: few; cdr3_aa: CASSQVAGGEETQYF; cdr3_nt: TGCGCCAGCAGCCAGGTAGCGGGGGGAGAAGAGACCCAGTACTTC
v_call: TRBV6-2/TRBV6-3; j_call: TRBJ1-3; d_call: NA; clone_size: many; cdr3_aa: CASSYSMSPSGNTIYF; cdr3_nt: TGTGCCAGCAGTTACTCGATGTCCCCCTCTGGAAACACCATATATTTT
v_call: TRBV29-1; j_call: TRBJ1-2; d_call: NA; clone_size: many; cdr3_aa: CSVPRDGSNYGYTF; cdr3_nt: TGCAGCGTTCCCCGGGACGGATCTAACTATGGCTACACCTTC
v_call: TRBV6-1; j_call: TRBJ1-5; d_call: NA; clone_size: many; cdr3_aa: CASGDGGRTQHF; cdr3_nt: TGTGCCAGCGGGGACGGGGGCCGAACCCAGCATTTT